Included here is one TCR beta chain sequence, with context. This sample is drawn from a study of cytomegalovirus exposure and HLA in healthy donors. The assay was immunoSEQ multiplex PCR, and TCRdb's table has in-frame clones only and misses some. Of about 360,000 clones listed, 80% to 90% are singletons. The germline V gene has CDR1 SGHVS and CDR2 FQNEAQ. V shed 5 bases, J shed 4 bases, and the junction held 5 bases outside the gene matches. The CDR3 runs 15 residues. The material sequenced was PBMCs. The chain employs TRBV7-8 and TRBJ2-1, with TRBD2 identical over 10 bases. This clonotype originated in a young woman in good health and CMV-seronegative. CDR3 protein: CASSPGTSAYNEQFF. The CDR3, as DNA: TGTGCCAGCAGCCCGGGGACTAGCGCGTACAATGAGCAGTTCTTC.